This section outlines one TCR beta chain sequence together with its context. The source of the sample is a study of blood T cell repertoires in COVID-19. The V segment lost 5 bases and the J segment 6 bases; nucleotides outside the gene matches: 13. Germline V CDR1 and CDR2: SGHTA, FQGNSA. The CDR3 totals 16 residues. This table comes from immunoSEQ multiplex PCR, and its TCRdb copy is limited to in-frame clones, with some not included. The sample carries some 230,000 clones, about 88% recorded once. Sequences were obtained from peripheral blood. The chain links TRBV7-2 to TRBJ2-3; 8 bases fit TRBD2. The TCR was taken from a man in his forties with acute or convalescent COVID-19. The CDR3 here is CASSPPRGGSRDTQYF. Written as DNA, the CDR3 is TGTGCCAGCAGCCCTCCCCGGGGGGGTTCAAGGGATACGCAGTATTTT. The complete variable domain, with remaining parts taken from reference TRBV7-2 and TRBJ2-3, reads GAGVSQSPSNKVTEKGKDVELRCDPISGHTALYWYRQSLGQGLEFLIYFQGNSAPDKSGLPSDRFSAERTGGSVSTLTIQRTQQEDSAVYLCASSPPRGGSRDTQYFGPGTRLTVL.